Described below is a single T cell receptor (beta chain) sequence and its context. No antigen is known for it. The data were taken from a study of tumor-infiltrating lymphocytes in primary liver carcinoma. General study results and limits: The samples were not sorted (they were bulk), so CD4+ and CD8+ repertoires were not compared.

In addition to blood RNA drawn from unsorted whole blood, germline DNA was extracted. With around 490 ng total RNA as template and a constant-region primer, TCR beta cDNA was made. Amplification in three nested multiplex PCR rounds with slightly modified ARM-PCR gave rise to TCR beta libraries. A C-beta reverse primer and TRBV1-TRBV30 forward primers served in each of the first two PCR rounds, at approximately 10 cycles apiece. Each CDR3 protein is one row after TCRdb ran MiXCR on the multiplex PCR reads. The sample records 300,000 to 400,000 distinct CDR3 sequences, about 65% being singletons. The CDR3 runs 13 residues. Per germline, CDR1 SGHNT and CDR2 YENEEA. V was pared by 9 bases and J by 4 bases, with 7 bases of the junction left unmatched.

The rearrangement uses TRBV11-3 and TRBJ2-5; 8 bases are a match to TRBD1. The sequenced material came from peripheral blood. This TCR was recovered from a man aged 40-55 years with primary liver carcinoma and hepatitis B virus infection. CDR3 residues: CASSITGGETQYF. The CDR3, as DNA: TGTGCCAGTAGCATTACAGGGGGAGAGACCCAGTACTTC.